This TCR beta chain was obtained from a study of T cell repertoires in cytomegalovirus infection. TCRdb reprocessed the reads via MiXCR and lists one record per CDR3 protein. The sample has 100,000 to 150,000 distinct CDR3 sequences; 20% to 30% are singletons. The CDR3 has 15 amino acids. The germline V and J ends were trimmed by 5 bases and 1 base, with 12 bases remaining between them. With respect to this clonotype: Its target is not known.

The chain recombines TRBV12-3 or TRBV12-4 with TRBJ1-5; weak D call: TRBD1 (6 bases). This TCR came from a human donor in good health (CMV status not recorded). Some clones in this sample may be carry-over from other donors' samples. The specimen sequenced was PBMCs, sequenced either directly or after in vitro stimulation (not recorded which). The CDR3 bases are TGTGCCAGCAGTCTCACAGGGTTGAGCAATCAGCCCCAGCATTTT. Translation: CASSLTGLSNQPQHF.